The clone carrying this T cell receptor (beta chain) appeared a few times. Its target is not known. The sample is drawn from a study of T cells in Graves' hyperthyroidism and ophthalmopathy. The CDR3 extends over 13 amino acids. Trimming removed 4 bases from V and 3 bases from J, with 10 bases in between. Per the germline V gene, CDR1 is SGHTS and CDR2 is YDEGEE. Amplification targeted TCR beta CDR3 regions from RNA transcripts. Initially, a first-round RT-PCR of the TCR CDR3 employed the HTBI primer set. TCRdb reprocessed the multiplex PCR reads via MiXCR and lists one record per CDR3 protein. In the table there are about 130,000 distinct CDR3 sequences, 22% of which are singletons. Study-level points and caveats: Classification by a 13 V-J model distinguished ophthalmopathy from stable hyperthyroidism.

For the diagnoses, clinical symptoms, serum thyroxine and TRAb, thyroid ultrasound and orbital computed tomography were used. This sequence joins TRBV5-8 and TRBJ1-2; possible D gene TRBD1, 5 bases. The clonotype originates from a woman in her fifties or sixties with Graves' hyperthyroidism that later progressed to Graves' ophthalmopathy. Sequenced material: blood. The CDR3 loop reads CASSMTGDYGYTF. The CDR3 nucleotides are TGTGCCAGCAGCATGACGGGGGACTATGGCTACACCTTC. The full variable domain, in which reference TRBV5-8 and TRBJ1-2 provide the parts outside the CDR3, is EAGVTQSPTHLIKTRGQQATLRCSPISGHTSVYWYQQALGLGLQFLLWYDEGEERNRGNFPPRFSGRQFPNYSSELNVNALELEDSALYLCASSMTGDYGYTFGSGTRLTVV.